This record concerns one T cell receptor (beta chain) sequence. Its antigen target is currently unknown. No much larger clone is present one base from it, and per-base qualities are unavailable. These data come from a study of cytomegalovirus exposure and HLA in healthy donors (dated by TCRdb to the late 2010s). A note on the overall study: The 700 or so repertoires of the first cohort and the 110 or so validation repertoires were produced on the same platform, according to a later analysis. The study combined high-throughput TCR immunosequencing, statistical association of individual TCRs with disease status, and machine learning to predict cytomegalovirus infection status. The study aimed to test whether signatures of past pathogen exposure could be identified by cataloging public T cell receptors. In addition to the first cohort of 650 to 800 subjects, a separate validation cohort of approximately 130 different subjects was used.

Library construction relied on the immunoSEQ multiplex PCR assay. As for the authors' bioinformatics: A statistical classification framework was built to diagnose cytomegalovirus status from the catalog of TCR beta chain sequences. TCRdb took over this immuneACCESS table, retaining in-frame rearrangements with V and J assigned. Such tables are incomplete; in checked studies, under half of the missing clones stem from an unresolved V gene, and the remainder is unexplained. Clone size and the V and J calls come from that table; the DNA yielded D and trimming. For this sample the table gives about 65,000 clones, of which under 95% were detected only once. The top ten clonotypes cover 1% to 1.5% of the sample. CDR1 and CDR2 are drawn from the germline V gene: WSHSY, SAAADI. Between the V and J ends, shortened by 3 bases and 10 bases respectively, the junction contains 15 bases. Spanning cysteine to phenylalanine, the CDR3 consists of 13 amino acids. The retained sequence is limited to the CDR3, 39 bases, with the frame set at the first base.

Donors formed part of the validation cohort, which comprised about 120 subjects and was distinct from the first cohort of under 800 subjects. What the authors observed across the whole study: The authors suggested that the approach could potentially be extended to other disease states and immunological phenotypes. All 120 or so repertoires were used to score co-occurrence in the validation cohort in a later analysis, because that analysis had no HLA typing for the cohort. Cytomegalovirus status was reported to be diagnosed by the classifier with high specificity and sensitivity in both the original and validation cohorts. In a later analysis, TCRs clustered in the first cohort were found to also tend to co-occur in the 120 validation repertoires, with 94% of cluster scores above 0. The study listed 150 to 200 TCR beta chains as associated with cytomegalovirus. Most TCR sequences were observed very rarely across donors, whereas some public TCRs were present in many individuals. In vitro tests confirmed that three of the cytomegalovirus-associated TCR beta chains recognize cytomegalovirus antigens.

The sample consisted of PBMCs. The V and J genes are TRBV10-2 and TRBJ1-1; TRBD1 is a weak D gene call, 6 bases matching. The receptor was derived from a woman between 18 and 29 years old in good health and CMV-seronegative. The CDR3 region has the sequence CASSDLGGHGAFF. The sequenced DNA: TGCGCCAGCAGTGACTTGGGGGGGCACGGAGCTTTCTTT.